This TCR beta chain was sequenced during a study of cytomegalovirus exposure and HLA in healthy donors (dated by TCRdb to 2016 to 2017). Study-level background: In an earlier analysis of roughly 590 of the donors, 276 Gb of sequence data and approximately 120 million unique TCR beta sequences from about 190 million T cells were reported. Across some 400 genotyped donors of the cohort, an average of roughly 250,000 unique TCR beta nucleotide sequences per donor were sequenced, and roughly a sixth of those sequences were non-productive. To predict cytomegalovirus infection status, the study brought together high-throughput TCR immunosequencing, statistical association of individual TCRs with disease status, and machine learning. Typing coverage varied by locus: roughly 629-630 donors for A, B, C, DRB1 and DQB1; approximately 560 for DQA1; over 600 for DPA1; 450 to 480 for DPB1. Genome-wide SNP genotypes for about 65% of the 666 donors were used in a later genetic analysis, which treated that subset as a discovery cohort. Of the roughly 400 genotyped donors, approximately 80% were placed in the genetic ancestry cluster associated with self-reported Caucasian donors. In the later analysis, no new phenotypic data were used to find candidate immune exposures; instead, reliance was placed on TCR beta sequences and their occurrence across donors. A later analysis re-analyzed previously published TCR beta repertoires from roughly 630 donors and added high-resolution HLA genotyping to study TCR occurrence patterns. In addition to the first cohort of roughly 700 subjects, a separate validation cohort of some 120 different subjects was used. Every discovery cohort repertoire had been produced on one sequencing platform. The T cell repertoires of 666 subjects were profiled by immunosequencing and related to cytomegalovirus serostatus. An earlier analysis of 587 of the donors applied high-throughput TCR beta sequencing to assess whether each TCR beta V gene segment acted as functional or pseudogenic. Donor age, sex, ethnicity and CMV serostatus were compiled together with the repertoire data. The study aimed to test whether cataloging public T cell receptors could reveal signatures of past pathogen exposure. An early release covering more than 500 HLA-typed donors comprised approximately 300 gigabases of sequencing data and tens of millions of unique TCR sequences. HLA typing included class I and class II loci at four-digit resolution. Roughly five DR-DQ haplotypes were handled as single units for association and clustering because linkage in the cohort was strong.

Study-wide findings and limitations: A later analysis associated around 16,000 TCR beta sequences with specific HLA alleles at a false discovery rate of 0.05. A further reported finding was that TCR beta sequences accurately predicted the HLA-A and HLA-B alleles for most subjects in the first cohort. The authors suggested that the approach could potentially be generalized to other disease states and immunological phenotypes. In the study, 150 to 200 TCR beta chains were listed as associated with cytomegalovirus. Only TCR beta chains were sequenced in this cohort, and the absence of alpha or paired-chain data limited detectable features. According to a later analysis, TCR association rates differed among HLA loci, with DRB1 alleles showing the most associated TCRs and HLA-C alleles showing the fewest. Several of the top co-occurrence clusters appeared to be linked to parvovirus B19, influenza, CMV and Epstein-Barr virus, according to a later analysis. According to a later genetic analysis, donors in an Asian-associated ancestry cluster had fewer N-insertions in productive TCRs than the approximately 690-donor mean. In an earlier analysis of 587 of the donors, most TCR beta V segments appeared in productive rearrangements about 87% or about 30% of the time, broadly matching IMGT annotations. Presence/absence analyses assumed roughly uniform sequencing depth across donors, an assumption that may not hold. An association between a missense DCLRE1C variant and V-gene and J-gene trimming of TCR beta chains was found in a later genetic analysis and replicated in an independent cohort. In vitro tests confirmed that a few of the cytomegalovirus-associated TCR beta chains recognize cytomegalovirus antigens. Some IMGT-functional V segments, including TRBV6-2 and TRBV6-3, could not be told apart with the 87-base-pair reads, so those segments were excluded. Correlated functional status among segregating V segments might reflect linkage disequilibrium, but an unknown experimental factor could not be ruled out. When HLA alleles, especially DR and DQ, strongly co-occurred, TCR associations were difficult to assign to individual alleles. In a later analysis, HLA-associated TCR beta chains showed more clonal expansion and lower generation probabilities than non-associated chains that were equally common. Across donors, most TCR sequences were observed very rarely, whereas some public TCRs were present in many individuals. According to a later analysis, most CMV-associated TCR beta chains appeared to be HLA-restricted, and the HLA associations seemed to be driven largely by CMV exposure. CMV serostatus was the only immune exposure information available for the cohort. Because HLA typing was missing for some donors at each locus, association tests included only the typed subset. Because counts were too low, some 17 rarely observed V segments, including chromosome 9 orphons, were left out of the earlier analysis of over 550 of the donors. A cluster of highly shared sequence variants was judged likely to be a technical artifact of the sequencing pipeline. Cytomegalovirus status was reported to be diagnosed by the classifier with high specificity and sensitivity in both the original and validation cohorts.

The cohort was made up of 666 healthy bone marrow donors. All cohort members were sampled while nominally healthy, although unrecorded immune exposures were likely present. The donor was CMV seropositive and was included in the group of some 290 seropositive cohort members. A peripheral blood sample was provided by each donor, and peripheral blood mononuclear cells were used for TCR beta sequencing. The Qiagen DNeasy Blood Extraction Kit was used to extract genomic DNA from the blood cell samples. Notes on this clone: No antigen is known for it.

The method behind the library was the immunoSEQ multiplex PCR assay. The multiplex PCR relied on a mix of 60 forward primers for TCR Vbeta segments and 13 reverse primers for TCR Jbeta segments. The CDR3 region of rearranged TCR beta genes was amplified from genomic DNA by a multiplex PCR assay. Amplified TCR beta libraries were sequenced as 87-base-pair reads on the Illumina HiSeq System. Regarding the original processing steps: In a later analysis, tens of millions of unique TCR beta chains were counted across the roughly 700 repertoires, and approximately 11 million of these chains were shared by at least two donors. Raw reads were error-corrected and collapsed into unique sequences by a nearest-neighbor algorithm in which closely related sequences were merged to remove PCR and sequencing errors. V, D and J gene segments were assigned by aligning CDR3 sequences to IMGT reference sequences. For a sequence to be retained, a match of at least six nucleotides was required to both a V gene segment and a J gene segment. Rearrangements were called productive when the CDR3 lacked stop codons and stayed in frame with V and J; all others were non-productive. Following IMGT convention, CDR3 was defined as the stretch from the second conserved V-encoded cysteine up to the conserved J-encoded phenylalanine. Sequences without an unambiguous match to a single V gene segment were excluded from the earlier analysis of approximately 600 of the donors. In an earlier analysis of 500 to 750 of the donors, V segments were called functional above 56.7% productive rearrangements and were called segregating when the between-donor standard deviation exceeded 5%. A statistical classification framework was built for diagnosing cytomegalovirus status from the catalog of TCR beta chain sequences. V and J gene assignment, in a later analysis, came from comparing TCR nucleotide sequences with IMGT/GENE-DB human TR gene sequences. In a later analysis, CDR3 sequences and most-parsimonious VDJ recombination scenarios were assigned using the TCRdist pipeline. In a later analysis, each TCR beta chain was defined by its CDR3 amino acid sequence together with its V-gene family, and reads without a unique V-gene family were excluded. As a way to deal with suspected cross-contamination and a sequencing artifact, a later analysis dropped 450 to 700 nucleotide sequences that were highly shared and had low generation probability. In a later analysis, a clonal expansion index for each public chain was calculated from normalized within-repertoire ranks of inferred template counts. In a later analysis, generation probabilities were computed with a VDJ recombination model fitted to out-of-frame rearrangements, and the resulting probabilities were checked against IGoR. A later analysis scored TCR-TCR, TCR-HLA and TCR-CMV co-occurrence with hypergeometric tests, applying a repertoire-size bias correction to TCR pairs. To estimate false discovery rates, a later analysis permuted the HLA or CMV assignments 20 times. In a later analysis, co-occurring TCRs were grouped with DBSCAN, and TCRdist sequence similarity was added when clustering was performed within HLA-allele-positive subsets. Repertoires with fewer than 30,000 or more than 120,000 public chains were left out of co-occurrence clustering, as were four to six repertoires with anomalous nucleotide sharing. Drawn from immuneACCESS, this table holds only the in-frame rearrangements with V and J called that TCRdb kept. Clones are partly lost; checked studies trace under half to an unresolved V gene and leave the rest unexplained. That table gives V, J and clone size, and the DNA gave D and trimming. The sample's own table lists roughly 72,000 clones. The ten biggest clones cover 3.5% to 4% of the sample.

Trimming accounts for 1 base at V and 0 bases at J, while the number of junction bases matched to no gene is 3. The CDR3 sequence holds 15 residues, the cysteine and phenylalanine included. Only CDR3 DNA remains: 45 bases, in frame from the first base. CDR1 is given as SGHNT and CDR2 as YYREEE, both from the germline V gene (reference sequence). Sequences were obtained from PBMCs. This sequence uses TRBV5-4 and TRBJ2-7, and TRBD1 matches 8 of the central bases. The TCR comes from a man aged 18 to 29 in good health and CMV-seropositive. The CDR3 loop reads CASSLLQGGSYEQYF. In nucleotides, the sequence is TGTGCCAGCAGCTTGTTACAGGGGGGCTCCTACGAGCAGTACTTC.